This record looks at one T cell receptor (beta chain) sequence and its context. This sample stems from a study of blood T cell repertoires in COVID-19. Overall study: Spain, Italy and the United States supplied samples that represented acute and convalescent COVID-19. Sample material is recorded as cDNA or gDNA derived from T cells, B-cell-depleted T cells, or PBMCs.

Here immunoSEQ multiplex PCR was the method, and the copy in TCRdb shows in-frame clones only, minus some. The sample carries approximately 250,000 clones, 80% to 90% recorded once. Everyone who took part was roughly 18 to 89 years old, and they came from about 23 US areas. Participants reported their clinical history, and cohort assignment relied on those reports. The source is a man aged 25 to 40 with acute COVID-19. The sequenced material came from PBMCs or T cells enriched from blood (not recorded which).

CDR3 sequence: CASSPPGQGRYQPQHF. The DNA of the CDR3 is TGTGCCAGCAGTCCACCGGGACAGGGGAGGTATCAGCCCCAGCATTTT. The chain recombines TRBV27 with TRBJ1-5, with 10 bases aligning to TRBD1. There are 16 residues in the CDR3. Unmatched junction bases numbered 9, after V lost 5 bases and J lost 5 bases. Germline V gene lookup returns CDR1 MNHEY and CDR2 SMNVEV (reference sequence).